This T cell receptor beta chain derives from a study of blood T cell repertoires in COVID-19. Libraries were prepared by immunoSEQ multiplex PCR; TCRdb keeps only in-frame clonotypes and omits some of them. Of about 190,000 clones in the sample, 85% to 90% were seen once. Germline V CDR1 and CDR2: SGHTS, YDEGEE. This CDR3 has 12 amino acids. V lost 5 bases, J lost 8 bases, and 13 bases lay in between. Sequencing input: peripheral blood. The J gene is TRBJ1-2, the V gene TRBV5-8; D uncertain. The clonotype comes from a man between 35 and 55 years old with active or convalescent COVID-19. The CDR3 DNA reads TGTGCCAGCAGTTCGACTCTCTGGGGCTACACCTTC. It yields the protein CASSSTLWGYTF.